Below, 19 T cell receptor beta chains from the same sample are listed, as sequenced in a study of beta chain features in type 1 diabetes. Study findings and constraints: The study found moderately but significantly shorter TCRB CDR3s in all four CD4+ subsets of Type 1 diabetes patients.

Investigators reverse transcribed all isolated RNA, so they sequenced expressed TCRB transcripts. Assay used: immunoSEQ multiplex PCR; TCRdb lists only in-frame clones, some missing. The sample lists about 150,000 clones; roughly 7.1% were seen once. No antigens are known for them. Input material: central memory CD4+ T cells from blood. These TCRs come from a woman aged 40 to 50 with type 1 diabetes.

The rearrangement uses TRBV18 and TRBJ1-5; unclear D gene. Germline V CDR1 and CDR2: KGHSH, LQKENI. The CDR3 runs to 16 residues. With 6 bases removed from V and 0 bases from J, the gap between germline ends came to 15 bases. CDR3 loop: CASSRDGVRSNQPQHF. DNA of the CDR3: TGTGCCAGCTCCAGAGACGGGGTCCGTAGCAATCAGCCCCAGCATTTT.

The genes are TRBV6-1 and TRBJ2-4, with 7 bases matching TRBD1. V was pared by 4 bases and J by 1 base, with 7 bases of the junction left unmatched. This CDR3 region has 16 residues. Germline V lookup: CDR1 MNHNS, CDR2 SASEGT. The CDR3 DNA sequence: TGTGCCAGCAGTGGACAGGGAATAGAGGCCAAAAACATTCAGTACTTC. The encoded protein is CASSGQGIEAKNIQYF.

This clone has more than one count but fewer than ten. The J gene is TRBJ2-2, the V gene TRBV9; D gene uncertain. Germline loops: CDR1 SGDLS, CDR2 YYNGEE. The CDR3 has 14 residues. Trimming left V 0 bases short and J 3 bases short, with 6 bases between. The CDR3 protein is CASSVDRHTGELFF. The CDR3 bases are TGTGCCAGCAGCGTAGACAGACACACCGGGGAGCTGTTTTTT.

This sequence joins TRBV27 and TRBJ2-7; 7 bases map to TRBD1. Trimming removed 6 bases from V and 0 bases from J; junction bases left unmatched: 5. The CDR3 contains 14 residues. Germline CDR1 is MNHEY and CDR2 is SMNVEV (reference sequence). The CDR3 here is CASSRGQPSYEQYF. The CDR3 DNA follows: TGTGCCAGCAGCAGGGGACAGCCCTCCTACGAGCAGTACTTC.

This clone was detected only a few times. The CDR3 nucleotides are TGTGCCAGCAGCCCCCCGAGACAGAACGGGGAGCTGTTTTTT. It yields the protein CASSPPRQNGELFF. The V gene is TRBV6-5, the J gene TRBJ2-2, with D possibly TRBD1 on 5 matching bases. CDR3 size: 14 residues. In germline, CDR1 is MNHEY, CDR2 SVGAGI. The ends were cut back, 6 bases at V and 7 bases at J, with 15 bases in the middle.

This clone has more than one count but fewer than ten. The chain employs TRBV18 and TRBJ1-5; unclear D gene. Germline V CDR1 and CDR2: KGHSH, LQKENI. This CDR3 has 13 residues. V was trimmed by 2 bases and J by 6 bases, leaving 8 bases between them. The CDR3, as DNA: TGTGCCAGCTCACCAACGGAGGCTCAGCCCCAGCATTTT. Its protein product is CASSPTEAQPQHF.

This clone was detected only a few times. The chain joins TRBV4-1 to TRBJ2-2, with D unclear. The length of the CDR3 is 16 residues. The V end lost 0 bases, the J end lost 0 bases, and 8 bases lay between the germline ends. Germline V gene lookup returns CDR1 MGHRA and CDR2 YSYEKL. Written as DNA, the CDR3 is TGCGCCAGCAGCCAAGATACTCTCACGAACACCGGGGAGCTGTTTTTT. It yields the protein CASSQDTLTNTGELFF.

This chain links TRBV5-1 with TRBJ2-3; 8 bases align to TRBD2. V lost 4 bases to trimming and J lost 5 bases; unmatched junction nucleotides: 15. Germline V gives CDR1 SGHRS, CDR2 YFSETQ. This CDR3 has 17 amino acids. The CDR3 sequence is CASSPNPGTRGRDTQYF. As DNA, the CDR3 is TGCGCCAGCAGCCCTAATCCCGGGACTAGAGGGCGAGATACGCAGTATTTT.

The genes are TRBV25-1 and TRBJ2-2, with TRBD1 identical over 8 bases. Germline V gene data show CDR1 as MGHDK and CDR2 as SYGVNS. The V and J ends lost 3 bases and 7 bases, in that order; junction bases with no gene match: 4. The CDR3 has 14 residues. The CDR3 loop reads CASSDRGQVGELFF. For the CDR3, the DNA is TGTGCCAGCAGTGACAGGGGGCAGGTCGGGGAGCTGTTTTTT.

This clone was counted only a few times. The chain is built from TRBV10-3 and TRBJ1-2; 8 nucleotides agree with TRBD1. The CDR3 consists of 14 residues. The V segment lost 6 bases and the J segment 4 bases; nucleotides outside the gene matches: 7. Per germline, CDR1 ENHRY and CDR2 SYGVKD. DNA of the CDR3: TGTGCCATCAGCGGACAGGGAGGAAGCTATGGCTACACCTTC. This sequence encodes CAISGQGGSYGYTF.

This clone has more than one count but fewer than ten. This chain connects TRBV28 to TRBJ2-3, with D perhaps matching TRBD2 (6 bases). Germline CDR1 and CDR2: MDHEN and SYDVKM. Trimming took 4 bases from V and 0 from J, leaving 17 bases between them. This CDR3 comprises 17 residues. Here the CDR3 DNA reads TGTGCCAGCAGTTCGCCCCAAGGCGGGGCCAGCACAGATACGCAGTATTTT. Encoded protein: CASSSPQGGASTDTQYF.

This rearrangement joins TRBV2 to TRBJ2-3; a possible D gene is TRBD1 (5 bases). The germline V and J ends were trimmed by 1 base and 5 bases, with 13 bases remaining between them. From germline, CDR1 is SNHLY and CDR2 FYNNEI. The CDR3 covers 15 residues. The CDR3 loop reads CASSEEAGRGDTQYF. The CDR3 DNA is TGTGCCAGCAGTGAAGAGGCAGGGCGCGGAGATACGCAGTATTTT.

This clone was picked up a small number of times. The rearrangement joins TRBV9 to TRBJ2-5; D is perhaps TRBD2 (5 bases). Germline V gives CDR1 SGDLS, CDR2 YYNGEE. The V gene lost 3 bases and the J gene lost 3 bases, with 15 bases spanning the gap. This CDR3 is 15 amino acids long. CDR3 residues: CASSAGLSREETQYF. CDR3 bases: TGTGCCAGCAGCGCCGGACTGTCAAGAGAAGAGACCCAGTACTTC.

This clone has only a few counts. The V and J genes are TRBV18 and TRBJ2-2, with 9 bases lining up with TRBD1. CDR3 length: 15 amino acids. Germline CDR1 and CDR2: KGHSH and LQKENI. The V gene end was trimmed by 3 bases and the J gene end by 1 base; junction bases not matched to a gene: 0. CDR3 in DNA: TGTGCCAGCTCACCGGGACAGGGGAACACCGGGGAGCTGTTTTTT. Its translation: CASSPGQGNTGELFF.

This chain uses TRBV4-3 with TRBJ1-4; 7 bases align to TRBD1. This CDR3 spans 16 amino acids. J lost 3 bases, V lost 1 base, and 5 bases had no gene match. Germline lookup yields CDR1 LGHNA and CDR2 YSLEER. The CDR3 here is CASSQVRTGANEKLFF. In DNA, the CDR3 is TGCGCCAGCAGCCAAGTCAGGACAGGAGCTAATGAAAAACTGTTTTTT.

This clone appeared a few times. CDR3 region: CASSLNRGDYGYTF. CDR3 DNA: TGTGCCAGCAGTTTGAACAGGGGAGACTATGGCTACACCTTC. The chain has TRBV6-5 and TRBJ1-2; 7 positions agree with TRBD1. The CDR3 totals 14 residues. V was clipped by 4 bases and J by 3 bases; unmatched bases: 5. Germline V gene sequence: CDR1 MNHEY, CDR2 SVGAGI.

This clone has only a few counts. The rearrangement joins TRBV5-4 to TRBJ2-7, with a possible D match to TRBD2 (6 bases). Per germline, CDR1 SGHNT and CDR2 YYREEE (reference sequence). This CDR3 has 15 residues. The germline V and J ends were trimmed by 3 bases and 2 bases, with 15 bases remaining between them. The CDR3 spells CASSSSGVRAYEQYF. The CDR3 DNA reads TGTGCCAGCAGCTCTTCGGGAGTTCGGGCCTACGAGCAGTACTTC.

This clone has ten or more counts. The J gene is TRBJ1-2, the V gene TRBV18; 7 bases are shared with TRBD1. Per germline, CDR1 KGHSH and CDR2 LQKENI. The CDR3 sequence is 13 residues long. The V gene end was trimmed by 4 bases and the J gene end by 3 bases; junction bases not matched to a gene: 2. Here the CDR3 reads CASSLDRDYGYTF. The CDR3 DNA sequence: TGTGCCAGCTCACTCGACAGGGACTATGGCTACACCTTC.

This clone was counted between two and nine times. V usage is TRBV7-3 and J usage is TRBJ2-5, with TRBD1 identical over 10 bases. This CDR3 region has 14 residues. Germline values: CDR1 SGHTA, CDR2 FQGTGA. J gave up 3 bases and V 7 bases, and 5 bases lay outside the gene matches. The CDR3 loop reads CASIPGQGKETQYF. CDR3 in DNA: TGTGCCAGCATCCCGGGACAGGGGAAAGAGACCCAGTACTTC.